This T cell receptor (beta chain) was obtained from a study of T-cell memory formation after mild COVID-19 (dated by TCRdb to the early 2020s). About the investigation overall: Most TCR sequence clusters were specific to one of the two donors. In a couple of donors, T-cell clones that expanded and contracted after mild COVID-19 were followed by sequencing TCRalpha and TCRbeta repertoires longitudinally. The cohort was made up of two young adult volunteers, one female and one male, who were previously healthy. What the work shows at the level of the full study, not this receptor alone: The study covered only a couple of mild cases, and larger cohorts including severe cases with pre-infection samples were considered necessary. Clones that contracted from day 15 to 85 showed balanced CD4/CD8 phenotypes, whereas a second wave of clones that expanded from day 15 to 37 leaned towards CD4+. Some responding clones were detected in pre-infection memory, suggesting pre-existing cross-reactive memory T cells joined the SARS-CoV-2 response. Contracting CD4+ clones appeared mostly in the CM and EM memory subsets, whereas CD8+ clones were enriched in EMRA. The second-wave clones that peaked on day 37 were not confirmed to be SARS-CoV-2 specific.

On this clonotype: Its antigen is unknown. No base quality values were provided; no much bigger clone lies one nucleotide off.

The instrument given in TCRdb is Illumina NovaSeq 6000. TCRalpha and TCRbeta cDNA libraries were constructed by 5'RACE with constant-segment primers, with sample barcodes and unique molecular identifiers being introduced. Trizol reagent was used to extract RNA from every sample. Amplification of the libraries took two PCR steps, and the second step added a second sample barcode plus Illumina TruSeq adapters. Sequencing of libraries was performed on an Illumina NovaSeq with 2 x 150 bp paired-end reads. The study's own analysis went as follows. The reads were demultiplexed and collapsed into UMI-guided consensus sequences using migec v1.2.7. Using mixcr v2.1.11, UMI consensuses were aligned to TRA and TRB V and J templates and then assembled into clonotypes. A clonotype was counted as expanded or contracted only if both edgeR and NoisET called the change significant, with noise models trained on biological replicates. For edgeR calls, the thresholds were a false discovery rate-adjusted p below 0.01 and a log2 fold-change of 1. As an exploratory analysis of dynamics, max-normalized trajectories of the 1000 most abundant clonotypes were examined with PCA combined with hierarchical clustering. Each responding clone was given a CD4 or CD8 phenotype based on the CD4+ and CD8+ repertoires, which had been sequenced separately. TCRdb redid the processing of the public reads, applying fastp at Q25 and MiXCR, and retained in-frame beta chains. All rows with the same CDR3 protein become a single entry with the most common DNA and genes. TCRdb, not the authors, supplied the V and J calls. The sample includes 450,000 to 650,000 distinct CDR3 sequences, with around 21% observed a single time. Under 15% of the sample goes to the ten largest clones.

V sheds 6 bases and J sheds 3 bases, leaving 12 bases between their ends. The CDR3 has 13 amino acids, counting the end cysteine and phenylalanine. Only the CDR3 DNA stays, 39 bases, in frame from base 1. Ficoll-Paque density gradient centrifugation was used to isolate PBMCs. The sequence is built from TRBV12-3 or TRBV12-4 and TRBJ2-7; the D segment may tentatively be TRBD1 or TRBD2, each giving 5 matched bases. Sequences were obtained from PBMCs or a T cell subset sorted from them (not recorded which). The sequence came from an adult woman who had mild COVID-19 (a few samples of this study predate the infection). The sample titles of this study are shuffled in the database, so cell type and time point are left out; the donor was told from shared clones. The sequenced DNA: TGTGCCAGCAGCTGGGACGGGCTCTACGAGCAGTACTTC. This translates into CASSWDGLYEQYF.